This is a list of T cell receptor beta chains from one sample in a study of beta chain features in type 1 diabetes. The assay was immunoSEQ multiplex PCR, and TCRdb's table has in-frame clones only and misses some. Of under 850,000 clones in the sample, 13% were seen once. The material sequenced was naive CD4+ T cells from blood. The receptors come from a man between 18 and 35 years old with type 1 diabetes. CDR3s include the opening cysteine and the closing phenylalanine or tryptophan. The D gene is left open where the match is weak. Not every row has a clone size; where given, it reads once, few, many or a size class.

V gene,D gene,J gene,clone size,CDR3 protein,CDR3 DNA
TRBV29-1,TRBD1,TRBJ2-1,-,CSAGGQGQLGEQFF,TGCAGCGCGGGGGGACAGGGACAACTGGGTGAGCAGTTCTTC
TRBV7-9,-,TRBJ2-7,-,CASSLDFRGRPPEQYF,TGTGCCAGCAGCTTAGATTTTAGGGGCAGACCCCCCGAGCAGTACTTC
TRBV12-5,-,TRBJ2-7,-,CASGLVQQYEQYF,TGTGCTAGTGGTTTGGTCCAGCAGTACGAGCAGTACTTC
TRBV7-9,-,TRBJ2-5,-,CASSLGTTETQYF,TGTGCCAGCAGCTTGGGGACGACAGAGACCCAGTACTTC
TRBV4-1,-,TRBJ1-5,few,CASSQDRGLGQPQHF,TGCGCCAGCAGCCAAGATCGGGGCCTAGGGCAGCCCCAGCATTTT
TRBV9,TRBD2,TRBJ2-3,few,CASSVSTSGGARADTQYF,TGTGCCAGCAGCGTATCGACTAGCGGGGGGGCCAGGGCAGATACGCAGTATTTT
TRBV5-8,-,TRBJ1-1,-,CASSLYSEAFF,TGTGCCAGCAGCTTGTACAGTGAAGCTTTCTTT
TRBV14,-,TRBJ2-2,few,CASSPWRPPPGELFF,TGTGCCAGCAGCCCTTGGAGACCCCCTCCCGGGGAGCTGTTTTTT
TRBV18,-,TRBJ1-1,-,CASSPAGENTEAFF,TGTGCCAGCTCACCCGCAGGGGAGAACACTGAAGCTTTCTTT
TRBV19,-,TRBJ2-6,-,CASSIPGAGDSGANVLTF,TGTGCCAGTAGTATACCAGGGGCCGGCGACTCTGGGGCCAACGTCCTGACTTTC
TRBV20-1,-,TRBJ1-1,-,CSASDSTEAFF,TGCAGTGCCAGCGACAGCACTGAAGCTTTCTTT
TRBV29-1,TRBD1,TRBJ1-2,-,CSVARAGGPYGYTF,TGCAGCGTTGCGCGGGCAGGGGGGCCCTATGGCTACACCTTC
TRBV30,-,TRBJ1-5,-,CAWSQEAGRPQHF,TGTGCCTGGAGCCAGGAGGCGGGCCGGCCCCAGCATTTT
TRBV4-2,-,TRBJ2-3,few,CASSQDGTGKTQYF,TGTGCCAGCAGCCAAGATGGGACGGGAAAGACGCAGTATTTT
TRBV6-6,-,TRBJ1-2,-,CASRGQNNYGYTF,TGTGCCAGCAGAGGACAAAACAACTATGGCTACACCTTC
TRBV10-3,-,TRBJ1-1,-,CAISETLNTEAFF,TGTGCCATCAGCGAGACCCTGAACACTGAAGCTTTCTTT
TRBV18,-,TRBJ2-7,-,CASSEGLLGEQYF,TGTGCCAGCTCGGAGGGACTCCTCGGCGAGCAGTACTTC
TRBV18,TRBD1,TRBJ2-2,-,CASSPKQGTGELFF,TGTGCCAGCTCACCGAAACAGGGGACCGGGGAGCTGTTTTTT